This T cell receptor beta chain was observed in a study of T cell responses to AZD1222 COVID-19 vaccine listed by TCRdb under 2021. Background on the whole study: A total of about 230 trial participants underwent TCR sequencing, of whom roughly 210 received two doses of AZD1222 and about 26 received two doses of the MenACWY control vaccine. Trial participants were enrolled into age subgroups of 18-55, 56-69 and 70-plus years, which contained roughly 150, 30 and 60 TCR-sequenced participants, respectively. Findings and caveats that apply to the study as a whole: Nearly half of unique spike-specific TCRs reportedly recognized epitopes outside regions mutated in the B.1.351 and B.1.1.7 variants. The 56-69-year group was small, and its depth increase did not reach significance, likely because of low power. Most participants were white British and females outnumbered males, and the authors suggested that clonal diversity may have been underestimated. A significant rise in spike-specific TCR breadth and depth was observed after two AZD1222 doses relative to day 0 and relative to MenACWY recipients. The whole spike protein was spanned by vaccine-associated CD4 TCRs, and dominant responses were seen in regions 160-218 and 743-854. Because no samples from the day 14 peak response were available, repertoires could be characterized only after the peak T cell response. Conclusions about previously exposed vaccinees are limited, since just 5 or 6 AZD1222 recipients were seropositive for SARS-CoV-2 at baseline.

The CDR3 contains 16 residues, cysteine and phenylalanine counted. Left in the record is the CDR3 DNA by itself, 48 bases read in frame from the first base. V loses 1 base at its end and J loses 4 bases; junction bases beyond the gene matches: 4. About this clone: Its antigen target is currently unknown. Per-base quality was not reported, and no clone a single base away is much larger than it.

The CDR3 regions of human TCRbeta chains were analyzed by immunosequencing. On the study's bioinformatics: Repertoire TCRs were matched against a reference library of SARS-CoV-2-specific TCRs generated with the MIRA antigen-specificity platform. Breadth meant the fraction of unique TCRs that were SARS-CoV-2-associated, whereas depth meant the fraction of total T cells that were SARS-CoV-2-associated. Using the MIRA data, every spike-specific TCR was mapped to the spike region that the TCR reacted to and assigned to either a CD4 or a CD8 class. Log10-transformed breadth and depth values were compared by one-way ANOVA with Sidak's multiple comparisons tests. As stored in TCRdb, this immuneACCESS dataset retains in-frame rearrangements with V and J assigned. A fraction of the clones does not appear; measured against another copy, unresolved V genes explain less than half of the discrepancy, and the remainder lacks a known reason. Clone size and the V and J calls come from that table; the DNA yielded D and trimming. The sample table contains about 270,000 clones; only one count was recorded for 90% to 95% of them. Roughly 0.5% of the sample belongs to the ten largest clones.

Interpreted using the paper, the time point label stands for: about 28 days (+/-7) after the second vaccine dose. AZD1222 recipients given second doses at about 4 weeks or at about 12 weeks were pooled, since spike-specific TCR depth and breadth were not found to differ between the two schedules. The vaccinee samples were drawn from two UK trials, COV001 and COV002, one of which was a single-blind randomized controlled phase 2/3 trial testing AZD1222 (ChAdOx1 nCoV-19) in healthy adults. For TCRbeta chain sequencing, PBMC samples from trial participants were taken at day 0 and at day 28 after the second dose.

The input for sequencing was peripheral blood, taken 28 days after the second AZD1222 dose. The V and J genes are TRBV23-1 and TRBJ2-5; TRBD2 fits 12 bases in the junction. TRBV23-1 is labeled an ORF, and its function is uncertain. The clonotype originates from an adult who received the AZD1222 COVID-19 vaccine. For the CDR3, the sequence is CASSQWASGGAETQYF. The nucleotide sequence reads as follows: TGCGCCAGCAGTCAATGGGCTAGCGGGGGGGCAGAGACCCAGTACTTC.